This T cell receptor beta chain was recovered during a study of cytomegalovirus exposure and HLA in healthy donors. In the study overall: Clustering assigned around 77% of the roughly 400 genotyped donors to the Caucasian-associated ancestry cluster. General study findings and limits: A later analysis by the authors found several of the most significant clusters apparently linked to common viral pathogens. The productive fraction for most TCR beta V segments was about 90% or about 30% in an earlier analysis.

Concerning this clone itself: The antigen remains unidentified.

Looked up from germline, CDR1 is SGHRS and CDR2 is YFSETQ. The V end lost 4 bases, the J end lost 3 bases, and 13 bases lay between the germline ends. This CDR3 comprises 14 residues. 13 Jbeta primers and 60 Vbeta primers were used for the PCR. The method was immunoSEQ multiplex PCR; TCRdb's version includes in-frame clones alone and lacks a portion of them. This table has about 100,000 clones, roughly 78% appearing once. This chain joins TRBV5-1 and TRBJ1-2; D uncertain. This sequence was found in an older woman in good health and CMV-seronegative. Material: PBMCs. The DNA for the CDR3 is TGCGCCAGCAGCCCCAAAGGCGGAGACTATGGCTACACCTTC. As protein: CASSPKGGDYGYTF.